This T cell receptor (beta chain) was found in a study of regulatory T cells in long-lasting Graves disease. Study outcomes and limitations: Persistent patients shared more public clonotypes (about 2,900) than new patients (roughly 970).

This clonotype has only one observation. As yet, its antigen is unknown. Time point here: newly diagnosed GD, antithyroid drugs for less than 3 months. The TCR library used RNA extracted from PBMCs. V gave up 0 bases and J gave up 5 bases, with 19 bases separating them. This CDR3 contains 17 residues. Germline CDR1 LGHNA, CDR2 YSLEER. TCR beta libraries were built with iRepertoire HTBI primers and Arm-PCR of CDR3 regions. TCRdb analysed the multiplex PCR reads with MiXCR anew, one entry per CDR3 protein. This table has hundreds of thousands of distinct CDR3 sequences, 16% appearing once. These data also featured in a second study, about T cells in Graves' hyperthyroidism and ophthalmopathy.

The sequence was collected from a man aged 40-49 years with Graves disease. Sequenced material: peripheral blood mononuclear cells (PBMCs), taken at new diagnosis, from a patient treated with antithyroid drugs. The gene calls are TRBV4-3 and TRBJ2-5; a weak D match, TRBD1 (6 bases). This chain's CDR3 is CASSQEVGHRVGETQYF. CDR3 DNA sequence: TGCGCCAGCAGCCAAGAAGTAGGCCACAGGGTTGGGGAGACCCAGTACTTC.